This T cell receptor beta chain was sequenced for a study of blood T cell repertoires in COVID-19 (dated by TCRdb to about 2020). The study in broad terms: Samples covering the acute and convalescent phases of COVID-19 were provided by collaborators in the United States, Italy and Spain. The material from the prospective study consisted of cDNA or gDNA derived from T cells, B-cell-depleted T cells, or PBMCs. A de-identified subject ID, COVID-19 status, age in years and sex were almost always included in the sample metadata. HLA class I and class II types, where available, came from metadata supplied by the sample provider rather than from assay-based typing. The repertoires were released in a freely available public database intended as a resource for research on the immune response to SARS-CoV-2. The samples were drawn from two sources: the first 160 participants of the ongoing ImmuneRACE study, and approximately 1,300 subjects contributed by 6 global collaborators. The dataset comprised deeply sampled blood TCRbeta repertoires from subjects exposed to, actively infected with, or recovered from COVID-19.

Turning to this clone: The antigen it binds to is not known. No much larger clone exists at a distance of one base, and base qualities are not known.

Findings and caveats that apply to the study as a whole: Clinical and demographic metadata were provided uncurated, with the amount varying by source and participant.

The immunoSEQ Assay, a bias-controlled multiplex PCR, was used to amplify TCRbeta CDR3 regions from genomic DNA. The source study handled its data this way. Within the assay, amplification of reference gene primers was used to estimate how many nucleated cells each sample contained. To quantify the absolute abundance of each unique TCRbeta CDR3 rearrangement, sequence reads were collapsed and filtered. For each sample, productive Simpson clonality was calculated as the square root of Simpson's diversity index over productive rearrangements. Not all clones reach the TCRdb copy of this immuneACCESS table, which keeps in-frame sequences only. Checked studies attribute under half of the gap to unresolved V genes and leave the rest unexplained. Clone size and the V and J calls come from that table; the DNA yielded D and trimming. The table for this sample lists 250,000 to 350,000 clones; roughly 90% of them were counted only once. Of the sample, approximately 17% is held by the ten largest clones.

V is shortened by 6 bases, J by 5 bases, and the region joining them spans 16 bases. The CDR3 covers 14 residues, taking in both the cysteine and the phenylalanine. Only the CDR3 portion is preserved as DNA: 42 bases, with reading frame beginning at the first base. From the germline V gene, CDR1 is SGHTA and CDR2 is FQGNSA. Participants in the prospective study were aged roughly 18 to 100 years, lived in about two dozen United States geographic areas, and enrolled through a virtual design. In the prospective study, cohorts were assigned on the basis of participant-reported clinical history obtained from a screening survey and a study questionnaire. ImmuneRACE Cohort 3 recovered participants were defined by two consecutive negative NP/OP PCR tests, healthcare professional clearance, or symptom resolution. In the prospective study, mobile phlebotomists collected whole blood, serum and a nasopharyngeal or oropharyngeal swab from each participant. Prospective study participants could optionally give additional blood draws and questionnaires over a 2-month period. Before DNA extraction, blood samples from the prospective study were shipped at room temperature or frozen.

Sequenced sample: PBMCs or T cells enriched from blood (not recorded which). This clonotype was sampled from a woman aged 25-40 years who had recovered from COVID-19. The V gene is TRBV7-2 and the J gene is TRBJ1-1; perhaps TRBD1 is the D gene, with 5 bases matching. The CDR3 here reads CASSNSWGRTEAFF. The bases read TGTGCCAGCAGTAATTCCTGGGGGAGGACTGAAGCTTTCTTT.